The next 15 T cell receptor beta chains were all read from a single sample in a study of control samples from healthy donors and cancer patients (dated by TCRdb to 2018 to 2020). Libraries were made using the immunoSEQ multiplex PCR assay. Imported from immuneACCESS, the table was reduced by TCRdb to in-frame sequences with V and J called. These copies leave out some clones; in studies compared against another copy, an unresolved V gene accounts for under half, and the cause of the remainder is not known. Counted in this sample were tens of thousands of clones; approximately 87% of them appeared once. The ten largest clones add up to roughly 13% of the sample. The sample consisted of PBMCs. The receptors derive from an older woman with lung cancer.

This clone was seen only once. V gene TRBV24-1 combines with J gene TRBJ2-3; 10 nucleotides line up with TRBD1. In germline, CDR1 is KGHDR, CDR2 SFDVKD. The CDR3 covers 16 residues. J gave up 0 bases and V 4 bases, and 3 bases lay outside the gene matches. The CDR3 loop reads CATSEGQGISTDTQYF. Written as DNA, the CDR3 is TGTGCCACCAGTGAGGGACAGGGGATAAGCACAGATACGCAGTATTTT.

The gene calls are TRBV30 and TRBJ2-7; TRBD1 agrees at 7 bases. Germline V gene data show CDR1 as GTSNPN and CDR2 as SVGIG (reference sequence). V shed 2 bases and J 4 bases; nucleotides not matched to a gene: 14. The CDR3 is 16 residues long. This CDR3 reads CAWSPKTGVAAYEQYF. In DNA, the CDR3 is TGTGCCTGGAGTCCGAAAACAGGGGTGGCGGCGTACGAGCAGTACTTC.

The genes are TRBV6-6 and TRBJ1-1; D gene unclear. The germline V gene has CDR1 MNHNY and CDR2 SVGAGI (reference sequence). The length of the CDR3 is 14 residues. V was clipped by 2 bases and J by 1 base, with 8 bases between them. The CDR3 spells CASSYREGNTEAFF. The CDR3, as DNA: TGTGCCAGCAGTTACCGGGAAGGGAACACTGAAGCTTTCTTT.

The chain links TRBV5-6 to TRBJ2-2; TRBD2 matches at 8 bases. The length of the CDR3 is 15 residues. Looked up from germline, CDR1 is SGHDT and CDR2 is YYEEEE. With 1 base clipped from V and 5 bases from J, the junction kept 4 bases outside the gene matches. This CDR3 is CASSLTGGLTGELFF. CDR3 DNA: TGTGCCAGCAGCTTGACGGGGGGGCTGACCGGGGAGCTGTTTTTT.

This chain connects TRBV9 to TRBJ1-3, with D hard to call. Germline CDR1 reads SGDLS; CDR2 reads YYNGEE. The CDR3 runs 17 residues. V was clipped by 2 bases and J by 0 bases, with 15 bases between them. CDR3 bases: TGTGCCAGCAGCGTTAACTCAGCACCTCTCTCTGGAAACACCATATATTTT. It encodes CASSVNSAPLSGNTIYF.

Only one count was recorded for this clone. The chain employs TRBV2 and TRBJ1-2; 8 bases map to TRBD1. With V trimmed by 5 bases and J by 7 bases, 6 bases remained unmatched. CDR1 is SNHLY and CDR2 is FYNNEI in the germline V gene. The CDR3 runs to 13 residues. This CDR3 is CASSRTGLGGYTF. Written as DNA, the CDR3 is TGTGCCAGCAGTCGGACAGGGCTGGGTGGCTACACCTTC.

This clone was detected only a few times. J is TRBJ2-2 and V is TRBV27, with 8 bases identical to TRBD1. The CDR3 is 14 amino acids. Germline CDR1 MNHEY, CDR2 SMNVEV (reference sequence). J was trimmed by 3 bases and V by 6 bases; bases with no gene match: 3. CDR3 loop: CASSDRGDTGELFF. Written as DNA, the CDR3 is TGTGCCAGCAGCGACAGGGGCGACACCGGGGAGCTGTTTTTT.

The rearrangement uses TRBV10-2 and TRBJ1-6; TRBD1 might be the D (5 bases). The CDR3 has 13 amino acids. The V gene's germline CDR1 is WSHSY and CDR2 SAAADI. V shed 8 bases and J shed 9 bases, with 14 bases lying between them. The CDR3: CASGHKTGSPLHF. CDR3 DNA sequence: TGCGCCAGCGGACACAAAACGGGTTCACCCCTCCACTTT.

The CDR3 sequence is CASRWDSDYEQYF. The CDR3 DNA follows: TGTGCCAGCAGGTGGGACAGCGACTACGAGCAGTACTTC. The chain couples TRBV2 to TRBJ2-7; 7 positions match TRBD1. The CDR3 extends over 13 amino acids. V lost 6 bases and J lost 3; bases outside the gene matches: 5. Germline V CDR1 and CDR2: SNHLY, FYNNEI.

In its sample, this clone was seen once. The chain recombines TRBV5-1 with TRBJ2-1, with TRBD1 as a possible D gene (6 bases). CDR1 is SGHRS, CDR2 YFSETQ, per germline. This CDR3 contains 16 residues. Between the trimmed V and J ends, which lost 4 bases and 0 bases, there was a span of 14 bases. In nucleotides, the CDR3 is TGCGCCAGCAGCCTGAGACAGGCTAGCTCCTACAATGAGCAGTTCTTC. Its translation: CASSLRQASSYNEQFF. Full variable domain (rest looked up from reference TRBV5-1 and TRBJ2-1): KAGVTQTPRYLIKTRGQQVTLSCSPISGHRSVSWYQQTPGQGLQFLFEYFSETQRNKGNFPGRFSGRQFSNSRSEMNVSTLELGDSALYLCASSLRQASSYNEQFFGPGTRLTVL.

The chain combines TRBV18 with TRBJ2-1, with D perhaps assigned TRBD1 or TRBD2 (7 bases each). Germline CDR1 KGHSH, CDR2 LQKENI. Trimming took 3 bases from V and 7 from J, leaving 22 bases between them. This CDR3 contains 17 residues. The CDR3 bases are TGTGCCAGCTCACCCCAGGGGGGGGACATCTATGGGAATGAGCAGTTCTTC. Protein sequence: CASSPQGGDIYGNEQFF. The full variable domain, with the rest looked up from reference TRBV18 and TRBJ2-1, is NAGVMQNPRHLVRRRGQEARLRCSPMKGHSHVYWYRQLPEEGLKFMVYLQKENIIDESGMPKERFSAEFPKEGPSILRIQQVVRGDSAAYFCASSPQGGDIYGNEQFFGPGTRLTVL.

The V and J genes are TRBV19 and TRBJ1-2; D gene uncertain. V shed 9 bases and J shed 1 base, with 15 bases lying between them. Germline V gene data show CDR1 as LNHDA and CDR2 as SQIVND (reference sequence). The CDR3 runs to 14 residues. The CDR3 nucleotides are TGTGCCAGCCAATGGACTGGGGTTAACTATGGCTACACCTTC. It is translated as CASQWTGVNYGYTF. The whole variable domain, filled in from reference TRBV19 and TRBJ1-2, reads DGGITQSPKYLFRKEGQNVTLSCEQNLNHDAMYWYRQDPGQGLRLIYYSQIVNDFQKGDIAEGYSVSREKKESFPLTVTSAQKNPTAFYLCASQWTGVNYGYTFGSGTRLTVV.

The chain uses TRBV4-2 and TRBJ2-1, with 11 bases lining up with TRBD2. Germline CDR1 LGHNA, CDR2 YNFKEQ. Trimming cost V 3 bases and J 3 bases; bases outside gene matches: 10. The CDR3 is made up of 18 amino acids. The CDR3 sequence is CASSQDGLAGGRYNEQFF. The CDR3 nucleotides read TGTGCCAGCAGCCAGGATGGGCTAGCGGGGGGACGCTACAATGAGCAGTTCTTC.

The chain joins TRBV6-5 to TRBJ1-1; 10 positions agree with TRBD1. The CDR3 length is 14 residues. Germline V gives CDR1 MNHEY, CDR2 SVGAGI. V gave up 2 bases and J gave up 7 bases; unmatched junction bases: 4. CDR3 in amino acids: CASSYDRGRGEAFF. The CDR3 bases are TGTGCCAGCAGTTACGACAGGGGGCGAGGTGAAGCTTTCTTT.

In this sample, this clone turned up a few times. The chain uses TRBV11-2 and TRBJ1-1; D possibly corresponds to TRBD1 (6 bases). CDR3 length: 12 residues. V lost 7 bases, J lost 7 bases, and 13 bases lay in between. Per the germline V gene, CDR1 is SGHAT and CDR2 is FQNNGV. The CDR3: CASTAGHFEAFF. CDR3 DNA sequence: TGTGCCAGCACCGCGGGACACTTTGAAGCTTTCTTT.